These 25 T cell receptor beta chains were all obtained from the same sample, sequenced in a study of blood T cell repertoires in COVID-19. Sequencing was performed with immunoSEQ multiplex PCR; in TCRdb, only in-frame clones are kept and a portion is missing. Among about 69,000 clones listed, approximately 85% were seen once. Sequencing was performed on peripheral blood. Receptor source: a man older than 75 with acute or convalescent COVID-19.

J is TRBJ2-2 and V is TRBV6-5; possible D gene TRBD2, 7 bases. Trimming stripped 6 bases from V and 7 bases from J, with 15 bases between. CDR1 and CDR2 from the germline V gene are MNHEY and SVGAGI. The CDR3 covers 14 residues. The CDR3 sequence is CASSWEGEYGELFF. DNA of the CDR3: TGTGCCAGCAGCTGGGAGGGGGAGTACGGGGAGCTGTTTTTT.

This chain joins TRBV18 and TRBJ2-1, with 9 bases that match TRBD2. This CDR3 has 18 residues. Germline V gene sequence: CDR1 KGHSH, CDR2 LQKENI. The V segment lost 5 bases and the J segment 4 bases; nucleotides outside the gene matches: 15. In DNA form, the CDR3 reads TGTGCCAGCTCAGCGGACCTAGCGGGACGGGGGGGTTACAATGAGCAGTTCTTC. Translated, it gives CASSADLAGRGGYNEQFF.

CDR3 DNA: TGTGCCAGCAGCTCCGCCGGGACAGGGGGCGGAGAAGCTTTCTTT. The encoded protein is CASSSAGTGGGEAFF. The gene calls are TRBV11-1 and TRBJ1-1, with 12 bases lining up with TRBD1. After removal of 4 bases from V and 8 bases from J, the junction contained 8 bases not matched to a gene. Germline CDR1 SGHAT, CDR2 FQDESV (reference sequence). The CDR3 extends over 15 amino acids.

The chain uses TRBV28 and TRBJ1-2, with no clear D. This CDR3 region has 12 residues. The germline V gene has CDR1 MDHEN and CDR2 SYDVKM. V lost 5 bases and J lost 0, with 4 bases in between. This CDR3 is CASSRANYGYTF. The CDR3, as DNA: TGTGCCAGCAGTCGGGCTAACTATGGCTACACCTTC.

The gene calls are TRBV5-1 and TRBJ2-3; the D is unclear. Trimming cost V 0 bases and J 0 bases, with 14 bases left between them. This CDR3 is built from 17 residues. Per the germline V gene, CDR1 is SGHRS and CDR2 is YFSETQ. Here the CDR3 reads CASSLGRRIDSTDTQYF. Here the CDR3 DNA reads TGCGCCAGCAGCTTGGGCCGGCGGATTGATAGCACAGATACGCAGTATTTT. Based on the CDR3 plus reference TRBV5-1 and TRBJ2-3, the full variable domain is KAGVTQTPRYLIKTRGQQVTLSCSPISGHRSVSWYQQTPGQGLQFLFEYFSETQRNKGNFPGRFSGRQFSNSRSEMNVSTLELGDSALYLCASSLGRRIDSTDTQYFGPGTRLTVL.

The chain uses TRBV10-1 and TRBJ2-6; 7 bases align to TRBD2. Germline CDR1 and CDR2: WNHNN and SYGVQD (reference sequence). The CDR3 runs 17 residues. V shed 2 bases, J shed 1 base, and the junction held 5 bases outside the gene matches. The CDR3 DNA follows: TGCGCCAGCAGTGAGGGGACGGGAGGATCTGGGGCCAACGTCCTGACTTTC. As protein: CASSEGTGGSGANVLTF.

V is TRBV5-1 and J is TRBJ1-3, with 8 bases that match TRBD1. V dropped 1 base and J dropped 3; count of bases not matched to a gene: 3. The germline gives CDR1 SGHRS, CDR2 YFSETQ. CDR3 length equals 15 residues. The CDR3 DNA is TGCGCCAGCAGCTTGCAGGGGGCAGGTGGAAACACCATATATTTT. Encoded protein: CASSLQGAGGNTIYF.

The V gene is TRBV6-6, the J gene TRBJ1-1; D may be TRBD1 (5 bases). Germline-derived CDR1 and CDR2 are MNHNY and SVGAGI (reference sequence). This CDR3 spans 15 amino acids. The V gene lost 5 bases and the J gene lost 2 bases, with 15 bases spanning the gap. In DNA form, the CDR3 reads TGTGCCAGCAGTACTAGCGGGACGGTAAACACTGAAGCTTTCTTT. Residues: CASSTSGTVNTEAFF.

CDR3 DNA: TGCGCCAGCAGCTTGGGGTTGAGCGACAGACACAATGAGCAGTTCTTC. It codes for CASSLGLSDRHNEQFF. The V gene is TRBV5-1, the J gene TRBJ2-1; D possibly corresponds to TRBD1 (5 bases). Per the germline V gene, CDR1 is SGHRS and CDR2 is YFSETQ. CDR3 size: 16 residues. The V gene lost 0 bases and the J gene lost 5 bases, with 15 bases spanning the gap.

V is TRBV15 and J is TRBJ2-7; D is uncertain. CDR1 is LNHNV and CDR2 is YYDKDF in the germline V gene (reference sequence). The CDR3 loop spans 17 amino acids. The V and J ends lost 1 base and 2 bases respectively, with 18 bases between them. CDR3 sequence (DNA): TGTGCCACCAGCAGAGGGTTAGGCCGCATACTAACCTACGAGCAGTACTTC. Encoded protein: CATSRGLGRILTYEQYF.

CDR3 protein: CASATGTGGSYEQYF. The CDR3 nucleotides read TGTGCCAGCGCCACCGGGACAGGGGGTTCCTACGAGCAGTACTTC. The chain joins TRBV18 to TRBJ2-7; 11 bases fit TRBD1. J lost 1 base, V lost 8 bases, and 7 bases had no gene match. The germline V gene has CDR1 KGHSH and CDR2 LQKENI. The CDR3 covers 15 residues.

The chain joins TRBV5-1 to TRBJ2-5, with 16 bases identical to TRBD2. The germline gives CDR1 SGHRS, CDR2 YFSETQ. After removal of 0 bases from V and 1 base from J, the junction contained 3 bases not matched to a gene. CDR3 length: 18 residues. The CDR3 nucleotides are TGCGCCAGCAGCTTGGGCGGGACTAGCGGGAGGGCCCAAGAGACCCAGTACTTC. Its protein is CASSLGGTSGRAQETQYF.

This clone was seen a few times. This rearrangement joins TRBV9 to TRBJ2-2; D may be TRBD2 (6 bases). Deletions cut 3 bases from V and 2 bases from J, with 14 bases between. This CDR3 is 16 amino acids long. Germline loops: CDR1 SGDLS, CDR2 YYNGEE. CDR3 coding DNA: TGTGCCAGCAGCGGTCACCCGGGACTTAACACCGGGGAGCTGTTTTTT. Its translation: CASSGHPGLNTGELFF.

CDR3 sequence reads: CATSELRTGGTGELFF. The CDR3 DNA sequence: TGTGCCACCAGTGAATTAAGGACAGGGGGCACCGGGGAGCTGTTTTTT. V usage is TRBV24-1 and J usage is TRBJ2-2, with 10 bases that match TRBD1. The CDR3 runs to 16 residues. Germline-derived CDR1 and CDR2 are KGHDR and SFDVKD. Trimming took 4 bases from V and 4 from J; bases not matched to a gene: 5.

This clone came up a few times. The CDR3 DNA sequence: TGTGCCAGCAGCCAAGATCGTAGGGGCGAGCAGTACTTC. Encoded protein: CASSQDRRGEQYF. The chain employs TRBV14 and TRBJ2-7; TRBD1 might be the D (5 bases). The CDR3 consists of 13 residues. Trimming cost V 0 bases and J 6 bases, with 9 bases left between them. Germline loops: CDR1 SGHDN, CDR2 FVKESK.

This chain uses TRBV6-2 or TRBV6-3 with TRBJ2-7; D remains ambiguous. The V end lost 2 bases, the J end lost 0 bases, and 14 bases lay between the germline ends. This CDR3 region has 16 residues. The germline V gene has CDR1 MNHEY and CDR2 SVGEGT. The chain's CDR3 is CASSYPIFHSSYEQYF. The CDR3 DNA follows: TGTGCCAGCAGTTACCCGATTTTTCACAGCTCCTACGAGCAGTACTTC.

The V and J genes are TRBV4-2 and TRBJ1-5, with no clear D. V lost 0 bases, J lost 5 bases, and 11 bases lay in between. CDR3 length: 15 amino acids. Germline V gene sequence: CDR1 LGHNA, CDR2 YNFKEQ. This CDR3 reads CASSQDMAVYQPQHF. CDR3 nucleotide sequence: TGTGCCAGCAGCCAAGATATGGCAGTTTATCAGCCCCAGCATTTT.

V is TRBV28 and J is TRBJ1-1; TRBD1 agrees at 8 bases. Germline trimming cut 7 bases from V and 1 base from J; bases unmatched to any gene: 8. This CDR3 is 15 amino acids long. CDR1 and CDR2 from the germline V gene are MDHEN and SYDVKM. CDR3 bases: TGTGCCAGCAATCCTGGGGACAGGAGGAACACTGAAGCTTTCTTT. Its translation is CASNPGDRRNTEAFF.

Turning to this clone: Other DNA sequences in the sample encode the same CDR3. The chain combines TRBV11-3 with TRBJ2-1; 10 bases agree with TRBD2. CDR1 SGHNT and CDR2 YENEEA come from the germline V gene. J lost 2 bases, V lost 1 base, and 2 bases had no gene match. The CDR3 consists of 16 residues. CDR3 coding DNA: TGTGCCAGCAGCTTAGGGGGGACTAGCGCCTACAATGAGCAGTTCTTC. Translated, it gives CASSLGGTSAYNEQFF.

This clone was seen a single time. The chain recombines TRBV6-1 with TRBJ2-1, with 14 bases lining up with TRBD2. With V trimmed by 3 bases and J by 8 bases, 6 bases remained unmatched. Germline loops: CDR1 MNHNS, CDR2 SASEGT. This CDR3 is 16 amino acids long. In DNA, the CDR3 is TGTGCCAGCAGTGAGGGGACTAGCGGGAGAATGGATGAGCAGTTCTTC. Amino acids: CASSEGTSGRMDEQFF.

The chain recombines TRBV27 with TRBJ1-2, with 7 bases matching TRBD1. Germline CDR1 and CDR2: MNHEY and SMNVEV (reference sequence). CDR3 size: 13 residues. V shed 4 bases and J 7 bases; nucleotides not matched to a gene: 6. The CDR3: CASSSSGTAGYTF. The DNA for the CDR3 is TGTGCCAGCAGTTCATCCGGGACAGCTGGCTACACCTTC.

This CDR3 is CASRTGSLGNSPLHF. Written as DNA, the CDR3 is TGTGCCAGTAGGACCGGGTCCCTCGGCAATTCACCCCTCCACTTT. This sequence joins TRBV19 and TRBJ1-6; D is uncertain. This CDR3 is 15 amino acids long. V was shortened by 6 bases and J by 7 bases, with 16 bases between the two germline ends. Germline-derived CDR1 and CDR2 are LNHDA and SQIVND (reference sequence).

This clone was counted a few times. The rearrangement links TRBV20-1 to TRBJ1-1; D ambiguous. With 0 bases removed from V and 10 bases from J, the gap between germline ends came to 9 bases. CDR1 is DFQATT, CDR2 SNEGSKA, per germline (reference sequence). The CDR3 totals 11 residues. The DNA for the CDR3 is TGCAGTGCTAGAGACCCCCTCCGAGCTTTCTTT. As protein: CSARDPLRAFF.

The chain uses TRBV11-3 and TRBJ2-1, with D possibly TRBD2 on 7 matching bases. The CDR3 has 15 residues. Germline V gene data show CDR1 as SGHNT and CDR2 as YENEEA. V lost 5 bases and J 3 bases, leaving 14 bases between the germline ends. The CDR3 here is CASSGRGAFYNEQFF. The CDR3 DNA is TGTGCCAGCAGCGGGAGGGGGGCCTTCTACAATGAGCAGTTCTTC.

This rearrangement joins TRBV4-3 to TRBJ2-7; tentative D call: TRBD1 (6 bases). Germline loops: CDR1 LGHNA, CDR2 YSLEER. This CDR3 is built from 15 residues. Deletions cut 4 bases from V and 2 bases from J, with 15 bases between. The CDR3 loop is CASSLSGSGAYEQYF. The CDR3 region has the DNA TGCGCCAGCAGCCTCTCGGGGTCAGGGGCCTACGAGCAGTACTTC.